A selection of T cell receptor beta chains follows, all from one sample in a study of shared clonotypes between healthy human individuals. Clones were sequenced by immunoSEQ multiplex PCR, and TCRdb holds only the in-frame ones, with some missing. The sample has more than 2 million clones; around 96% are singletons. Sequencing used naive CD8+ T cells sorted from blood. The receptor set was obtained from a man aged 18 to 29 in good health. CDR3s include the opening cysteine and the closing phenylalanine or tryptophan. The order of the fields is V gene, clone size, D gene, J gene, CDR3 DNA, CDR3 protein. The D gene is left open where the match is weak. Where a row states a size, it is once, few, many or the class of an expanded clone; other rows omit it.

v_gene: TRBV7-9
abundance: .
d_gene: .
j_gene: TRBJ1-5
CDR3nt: TGTGCCAGCAGCTTAGCGTATAGCAATCAGCCCCAGCATTTT
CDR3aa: CASSLAYSNQPQHF

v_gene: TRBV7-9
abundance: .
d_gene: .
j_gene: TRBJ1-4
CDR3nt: TGTGCCAGCAGCCCGCCATTTTTAGGAGCGGATGAAAAACTGTTTTTT
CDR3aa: CASSPPFLGADEKLFF

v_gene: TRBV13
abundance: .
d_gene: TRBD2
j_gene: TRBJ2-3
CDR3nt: TGTGCCAGCAGCTCCGGGTTAGCGGGGCTCACAGATACGCAGTATTTT
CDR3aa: CASSSGLAGLTDTQYF

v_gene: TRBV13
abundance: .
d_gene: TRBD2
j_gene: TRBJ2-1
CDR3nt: TGTGCCAGCAGCACGGGACTAGCGGGACATGAGCAGTTCTTC
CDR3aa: CASSTGLAGHEQFF

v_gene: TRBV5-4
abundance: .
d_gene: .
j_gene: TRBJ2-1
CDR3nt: TGTGCCAGCAAAGAAACGGCCTACAATGAGCAGTTCTTC
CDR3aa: CASKETAYNEQFF

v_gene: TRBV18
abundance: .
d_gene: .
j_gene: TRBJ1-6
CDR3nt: TGTGCCAGCTCACTATCAGGGGTGAATTCACCCCTCCACTTT
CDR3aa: CASSLSGVNSPLHF

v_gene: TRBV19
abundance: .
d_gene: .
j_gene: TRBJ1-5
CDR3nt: TGTGCCAGTAGTATGGGGGAAGGCAATCAGCCCCAGCATTTT
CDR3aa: CASSMGEGNQPQHF

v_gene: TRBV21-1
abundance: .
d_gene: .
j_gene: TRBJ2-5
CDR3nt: TGTGCCAGCAGCATCCGTCAGCGGGAGTTAGGGGAGACCCAGTACTTC
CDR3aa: CASSIRQRELGETQYF

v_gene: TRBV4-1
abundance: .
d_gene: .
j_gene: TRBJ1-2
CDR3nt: TGCGCCAGCAGCCAACATGACAGGCCTAACTATGGCTACACCTTC
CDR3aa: CASSQHDRPNYGYTF

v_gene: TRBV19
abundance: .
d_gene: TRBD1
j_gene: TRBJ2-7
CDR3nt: TGTGCCAGTAGTACCGGGACAGGGGTGTACGAGCAGTACTTC
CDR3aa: CASSTGTGVYEQYF

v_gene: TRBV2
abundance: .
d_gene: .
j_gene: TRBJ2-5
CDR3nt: TGTGCCAGCAGTGCCCCCAGGGGGGTGGTAGAGACCCAGTACTTC
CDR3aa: CASSAPRGVVETQYF

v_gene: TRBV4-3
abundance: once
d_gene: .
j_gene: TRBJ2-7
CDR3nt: TGCGCCAGCAGCCCCCTCGCCCAGGGGTCCCTTTTGTACGAGCAGTACTTC
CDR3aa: CASSPLAQGSLLYEQYF

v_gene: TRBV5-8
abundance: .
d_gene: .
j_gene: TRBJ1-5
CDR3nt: TGTGCCAGCACGACTGGGGGTCAGCCCCAGCATTTT
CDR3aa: CASTTGGQPQHF

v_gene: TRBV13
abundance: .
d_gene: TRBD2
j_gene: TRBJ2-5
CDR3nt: TGTGCCAGCAGCCCGCTCGGGGGGGAGCCGCTCCAAGAGACCCAGTACTTC
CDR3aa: CASSPLGGEPLQETQYF

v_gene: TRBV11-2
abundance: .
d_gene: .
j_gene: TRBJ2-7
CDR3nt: TGTGCCAGCAGCCCGGGGGCAGATTCCGCCTACGAGCAGTACTTC
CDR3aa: CASSPGADSAYEQYF

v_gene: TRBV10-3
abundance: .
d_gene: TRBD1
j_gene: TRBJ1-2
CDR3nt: TGTGCCATCAGTGACCCAGGACAGGTCGAGAACTATGGCTACACCTTC
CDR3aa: CAISDPGQVENYGYTF

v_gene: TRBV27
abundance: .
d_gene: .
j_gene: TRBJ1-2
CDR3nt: TGTGCCAGCAGTTTAGGGGCAGGCGGCGACTATGGCTACACCTTC
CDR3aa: CASSLGAGGDYGYTF

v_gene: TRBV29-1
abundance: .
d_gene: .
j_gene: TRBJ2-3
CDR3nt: TGCAGCGCGGACGGTGCGACAGATACGCAGTATTTT
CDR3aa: CSADGATDTQYF

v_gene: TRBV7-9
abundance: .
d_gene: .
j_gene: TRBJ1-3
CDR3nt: TGTGCCAGCAGCGATACGGGATCTGGAAACACCATATATTTT
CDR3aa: CASSDTGSGNTIYF

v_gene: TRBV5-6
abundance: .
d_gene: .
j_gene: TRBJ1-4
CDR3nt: TGTGCCAGCAGCTTGGCCAGGGGTCCCATGGGAGAACTGTTTTTT
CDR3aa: CASSLARGPMGELFF